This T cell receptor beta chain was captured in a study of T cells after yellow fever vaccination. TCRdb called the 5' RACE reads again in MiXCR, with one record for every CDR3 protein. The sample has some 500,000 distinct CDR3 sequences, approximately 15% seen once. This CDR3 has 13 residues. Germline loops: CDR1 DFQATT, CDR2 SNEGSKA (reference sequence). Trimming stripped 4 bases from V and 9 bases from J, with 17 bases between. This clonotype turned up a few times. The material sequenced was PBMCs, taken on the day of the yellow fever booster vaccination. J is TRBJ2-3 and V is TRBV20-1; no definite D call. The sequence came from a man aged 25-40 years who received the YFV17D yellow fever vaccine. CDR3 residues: CSAIRPGVDTQYF. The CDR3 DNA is TGCAGTGCTATCCGTCCTGGGGTTGACACGCAGTATTTT.